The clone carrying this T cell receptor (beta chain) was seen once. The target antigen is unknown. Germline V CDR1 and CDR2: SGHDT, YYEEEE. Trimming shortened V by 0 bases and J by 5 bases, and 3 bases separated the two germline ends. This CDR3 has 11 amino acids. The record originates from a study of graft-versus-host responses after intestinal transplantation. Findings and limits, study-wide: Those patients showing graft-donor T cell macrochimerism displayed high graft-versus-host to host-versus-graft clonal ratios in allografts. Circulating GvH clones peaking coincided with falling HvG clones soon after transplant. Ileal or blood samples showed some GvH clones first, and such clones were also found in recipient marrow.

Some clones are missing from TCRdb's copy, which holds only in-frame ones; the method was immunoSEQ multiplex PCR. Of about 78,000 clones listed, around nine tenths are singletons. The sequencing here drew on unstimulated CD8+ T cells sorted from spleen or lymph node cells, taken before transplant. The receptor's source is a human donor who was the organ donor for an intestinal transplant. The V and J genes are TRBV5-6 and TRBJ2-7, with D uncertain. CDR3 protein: CASSLADEQYF. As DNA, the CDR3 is TGTGCCAGCAGCTTGGCAGACGAGCAGTACTTC.